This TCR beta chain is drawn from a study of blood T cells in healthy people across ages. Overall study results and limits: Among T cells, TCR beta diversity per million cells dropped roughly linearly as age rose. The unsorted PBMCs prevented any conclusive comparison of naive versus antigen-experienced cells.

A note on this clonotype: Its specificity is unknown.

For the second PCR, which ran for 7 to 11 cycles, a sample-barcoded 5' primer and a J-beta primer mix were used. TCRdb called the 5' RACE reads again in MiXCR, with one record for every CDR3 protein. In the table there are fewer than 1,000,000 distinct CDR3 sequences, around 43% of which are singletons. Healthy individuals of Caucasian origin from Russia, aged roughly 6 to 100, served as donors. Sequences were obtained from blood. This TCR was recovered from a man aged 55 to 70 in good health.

Here the CDR3 DNA reads TGCGCCAGCAGTGAGTCGAAGGGACTACCATCCTACAATGAGCAGTTCTTC. This sequence encodes CASSESKGLPSYNEQFF. The V call is TRBV10-2, the J call TRBJ2-1; TRBD2 agrees at 7 bases. Germline CDR1 is WSHSY and CDR2 is SAAADI. J was trimmed by 1 base and V by 0 bases; bases with no gene match: 6. This CDR3 spans 17 amino acids.